These 11 T cell receptor beta chains share one sample of origin, sequenced in a study of response to subunit inactivated influenza vaccine. TCRdb fed the RT-PCR reads into MiXCR, producing one record per CDR3 protein. Of about 620,000 distinct CDR3 sequences in the sample, 11% were seen once. The sample also formed part of further work on T cells expressing NK-cell markers. In that study: The authors made TCR beta cDNA libraries by 5'RACE template switching. This switching added a universal primer site and UMIs.

The source was PBMCs from blood, collected on the day of vaccination. Receptors originate from a man between 45 and 60 years old who received an inactivated influenza vaccine.

The table lists this clonotype with a few counts. This rearrangement joins TRBV4-1 to TRBJ2-5; D remains ambiguous. The CDR3 runs to 14 residues. Germline CDR1 reads MGHRA; CDR2 reads YSYEKL. V lost 2 bases, J lost 2 bases, and 9 bases lay in between. CDR3 nucleotides: TGCGCCAGCAGCCAACGGCCTTTTCAAGAGACCCAGTACTTC. Its protein product is CASSQRPFQETQYF.

The chain links TRBV7-9 to TRBJ2-3; D possibly corresponds to TRBD2 (5 bases). From germline, CDR1 is SEHNR and CDR2 FQNEAQ (reference sequence). V gave up 2 bases and J gave up 10 bases, with 10 bases separating them. The CDR3 is 12 amino acids. The DNA for the CDR3 is TGTGCCAGCAGCTTATTTGGGAGTTCGCAGTATTTT. This encodes CASSLFGSSQYF.

This clonotype came up a few times. The chain has TRBV5-1 and TRBJ1-1, with TRBD1 identical over 9 bases. The germline V gene has CDR1 SGHRS and CDR2 YFSETQ. The CDR3 is made up of 14 amino acids. V shed 4 bases and J 2 bases; nucleotides not matched to a gene: 3. CDR3 nucleotides: TGCGCCAGCAGCGTGGGACAGGGAAACACTGAAGCTTTCTTT. The encoded protein is CASSVGQGNTEAFF.

The V gene is TRBV15, the J gene TRBJ2-7, with D unclear. The CDR3 consists of 14 residues. V lost 5 bases to trimming and J lost 5 bases, with 16 bases between them. The germline V gene encodes CDR1 LNHNV and CDR2 YYDKDF (reference sequence). CDR3 loop: CATSLSLGSNEQYF. DNA of the CDR3: TGTGCCACCAGCCTGTCCCTAGGATCCAACGAGCAGTACTTC.

The table lists this clonotype with many counts. The rearrangement joins TRBV12-3 or TRBV12-4 to TRBJ1-2, with TRBD1 matching 11 bases. J was trimmed by 8 bases and V by 2 bases; bases with no gene match: 7. The CDR3 sequence is 15 residues long. CDR3 bases: TGTGCCAGCAGTTTATCAGGACAGGGGGCCGGCGGCTACACCTTC. Translation: CASSLSGQGAGGYTF.

This chain links TRBV28 with TRBJ2-4; 9 bases align to TRBD2. Trimming took 1 base from V and 0 from J; bases not matched to a gene: 7. The CDR3 contains 18 residues. Germline assignment: CDR1 MDHEN and CDR2 SYDVKM. In DNA, the CDR3 is TGTGCCAGCAGTTTATTTTGGAGTAGCGGGGGAGCCAAAAACATTCAGTACTTC. Protein product: CASSLFWSSGGAKNIQYF.

This clonotype was seen only a few times. The J gene is TRBJ2-1, the V gene TRBV7-2; D is possibly TRBD1 (6 bases). V lost 3 bases and J 6 bases, leaving 12 bases between the germline ends. Germline assignment: CDR1 SGHTA and CDR2 FQGNSA. This CDR3 has 14 residues. For the CDR3, the DNA is TGTGCCAGCAGCTTTGGACAGATAGGCAATGAGCAGTTCTTC. This gives the protein CASSFGQIGNEQFF.

This clonotype appeared a few times. The chain employs TRBV19 and TRBJ1-5; D not certain. The CDR3 sequence is 14 residues long. Germline-derived CDR1 and CDR2 are LNHDA and SQIVND (reference sequence). The V end was cut by 7 bases, the J end by 4 bases, with 14 bases between. CDR3 in DNA: TGTGCCAGTACGCCAGGCACCTGGAATCAGCCCCAGCATTTT. It translates to CASTPGTWNQPQHF. The full variable domain, with the rest looked up from reference TRBV19 and TRBJ1-5, is DGGITQSPKYLFRKEGQNVTLSCEQNLNHDAMYWYRQDPGQGLRLIYYSQIVNDFQKGDIAEGYSVSREKKESFPLTVTSAQKNPTAFYLCASTPGTWNQPQHFGDGTRLSIL.

The table lists this clonotype with a few counts. The chain combines TRBV5-6 with TRBJ1-1; no firm D call. Per the germline V gene, CDR1 is SGHDT and CDR2 is YYEEEE. The CDR3 contains 13 residues. Trimming removed 5 bases from V and 1 base from J, with 9 bases in between. The CDR3 DNA reads as TGTGCCAGCAGGCGTCCGGGGAACACTGAAGCTTTCTTT. This codes for CASRRPGNTEAFF.

This chain uses TRBV6-1 with TRBJ2-3; D possibly corresponds to TRBD2 (6 bases). This CDR3 spans 16 amino acids. Germline CDR1 and CDR2: MNHNS and SASEGT. The V gene lost 6 bases and the J gene lost 1 base, with 17 bases spanning the gap. CDR3 residues: CASRTPWRDRTDTQYF. CDR3 sequence (DNA): TGTGCCAGCAGGACCCCGTGGCGGGATCGCACAGATACGCAGTATTTT.

This chain uses TRBV4-3 with TRBJ2-6; D gene unclear. V was pared by 0 bases and J by 8 bases, with 5 bases between. In germline, CDR1 is LGHNA, CDR2 YSLEER. This CDR3 has 13 residues. CDR3 bases: TGCGCCAGCAGCCAAGACTTCCCCAACGTCCTGACTTTC. Translating it yields CASSQDFPNVLTF.